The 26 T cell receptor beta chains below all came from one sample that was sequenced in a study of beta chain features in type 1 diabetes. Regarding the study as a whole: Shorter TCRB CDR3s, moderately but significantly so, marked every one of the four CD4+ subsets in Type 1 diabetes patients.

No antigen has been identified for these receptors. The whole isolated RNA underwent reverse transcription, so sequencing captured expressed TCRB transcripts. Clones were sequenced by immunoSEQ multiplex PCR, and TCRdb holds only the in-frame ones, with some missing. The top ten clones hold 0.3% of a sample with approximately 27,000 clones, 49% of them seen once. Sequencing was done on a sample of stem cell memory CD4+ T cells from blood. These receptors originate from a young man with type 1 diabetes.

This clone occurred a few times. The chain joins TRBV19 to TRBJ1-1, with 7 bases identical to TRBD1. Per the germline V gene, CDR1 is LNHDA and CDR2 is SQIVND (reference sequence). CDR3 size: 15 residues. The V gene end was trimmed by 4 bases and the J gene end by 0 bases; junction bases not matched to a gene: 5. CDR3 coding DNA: TGTGCCAGTAGTACAGGGGGTACGGTGAACACTGAAGCTTTCTTT. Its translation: CASSTGGTVNTEAFF.

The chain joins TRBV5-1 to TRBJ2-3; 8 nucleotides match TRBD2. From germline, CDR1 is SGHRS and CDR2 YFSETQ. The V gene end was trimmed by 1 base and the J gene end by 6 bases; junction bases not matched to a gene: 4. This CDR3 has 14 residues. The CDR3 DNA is TGCGCCAGCAGCTTGCAGCGGGAGTATGATACGCAGTATTTT. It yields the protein CASSLQREYDTQYF.

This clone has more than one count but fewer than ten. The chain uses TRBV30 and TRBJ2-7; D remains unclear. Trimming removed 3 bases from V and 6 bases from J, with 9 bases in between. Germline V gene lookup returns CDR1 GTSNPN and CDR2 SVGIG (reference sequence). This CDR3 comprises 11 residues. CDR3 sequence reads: CAWRQSFEQYF. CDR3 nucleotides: TGTGCCTGGAGGCAGTCTTTCGAGCAGTACTTC.

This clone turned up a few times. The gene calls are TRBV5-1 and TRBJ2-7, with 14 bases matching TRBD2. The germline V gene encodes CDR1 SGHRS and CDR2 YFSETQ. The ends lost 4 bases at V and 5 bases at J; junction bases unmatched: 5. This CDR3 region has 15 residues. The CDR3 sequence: CASSTGLAGVNEQYF. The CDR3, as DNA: TGCGCCAGCAGCACGGGACTAGCGGGAGTGAACGAGCAGTACTTC.

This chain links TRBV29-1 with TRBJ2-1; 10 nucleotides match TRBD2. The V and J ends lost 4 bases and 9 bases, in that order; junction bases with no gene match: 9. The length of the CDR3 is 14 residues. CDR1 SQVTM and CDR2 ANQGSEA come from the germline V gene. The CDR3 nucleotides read TGCAGCGTTGTGTCTCTAGCGGGAGTGGTTGAGCAGTTCTTC. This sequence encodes CSVVSLAGVVEQFF.

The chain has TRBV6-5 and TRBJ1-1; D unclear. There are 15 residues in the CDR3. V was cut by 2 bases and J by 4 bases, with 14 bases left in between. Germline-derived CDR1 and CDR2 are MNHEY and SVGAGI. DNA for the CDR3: TGTGCCAGCAGTTACACCCTACGGGGAGGCACTGAAGCTTTCTTT. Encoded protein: CASSYTLRGGTEAFF.

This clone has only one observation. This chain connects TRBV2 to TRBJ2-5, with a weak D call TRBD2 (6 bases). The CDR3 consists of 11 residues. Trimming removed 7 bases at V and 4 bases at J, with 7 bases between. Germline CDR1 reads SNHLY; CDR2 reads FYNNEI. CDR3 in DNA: TGTGCCAGCACCGGGGGAGAGACCCAGTACTTC. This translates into CASTGGETQYF.

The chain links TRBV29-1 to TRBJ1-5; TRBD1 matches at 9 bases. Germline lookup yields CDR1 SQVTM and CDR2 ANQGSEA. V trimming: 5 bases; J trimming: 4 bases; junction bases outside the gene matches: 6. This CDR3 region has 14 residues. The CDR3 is CSVWTGESNQPQHF. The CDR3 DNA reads TGCAGCGTTTGGACAGGGGAAAGTAATCAGCCCCAGCATTTT.

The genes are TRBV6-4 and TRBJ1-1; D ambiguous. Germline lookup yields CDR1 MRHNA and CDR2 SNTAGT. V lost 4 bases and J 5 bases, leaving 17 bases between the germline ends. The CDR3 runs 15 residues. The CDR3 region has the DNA TGTGCCAGCAGTGCAGAGCCAGGAGCGGCGACTGAAGCTTTCTTT. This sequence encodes CASSAEPGAATEAFF.

The CDR3 spells CASSSEGQGDGNTIYF. The CDR3 region has the DNA TGTGCCAGCAGTTCCGAGGGACAGGGAGATGGAAACACCATATATTTT. The V gene is TRBV28, the J gene TRBJ1-3, with 9 bases matching TRBD1. V shed 4 bases and J 3 bases; nucleotides not matched to a gene: 7. Germline CDR1 and CDR2: MDHEN and SYDVKM. The CDR3 runs 16 residues.

CDR3 bases: TGTGCCAGCAGTTACCAAAGGAGCTACGAGCAGTACTTC. As protein: CASSYQRSYEQYF. This chain joins TRBV6-5 and TRBJ2-7; the D is unclear. The CDR3 covers 13 residues. CDR1 and CDR2 from the germline V gene are MNHEY and SVGAGI. V was trimmed by 2 bases and J by 3 bases, leaving 8 bases between them.

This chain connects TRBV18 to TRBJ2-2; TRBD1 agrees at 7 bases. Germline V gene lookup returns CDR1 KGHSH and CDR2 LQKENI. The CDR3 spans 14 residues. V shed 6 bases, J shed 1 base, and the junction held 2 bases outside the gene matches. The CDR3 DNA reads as TGTGCCAGCTCCCGGGACAGGAACACCGGGGAGCTGTTTTTT. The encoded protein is CASSRDRNTGELFF.

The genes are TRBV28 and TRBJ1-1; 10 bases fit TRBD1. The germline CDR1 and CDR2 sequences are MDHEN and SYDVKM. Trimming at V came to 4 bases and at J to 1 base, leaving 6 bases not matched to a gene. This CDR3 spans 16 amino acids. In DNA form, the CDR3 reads TGTGCCAGCAGTTCGCCGACAGGGGGCGAGAACACTGAAGCTTTCTTT. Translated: CASSSPTGGENTEAFF.

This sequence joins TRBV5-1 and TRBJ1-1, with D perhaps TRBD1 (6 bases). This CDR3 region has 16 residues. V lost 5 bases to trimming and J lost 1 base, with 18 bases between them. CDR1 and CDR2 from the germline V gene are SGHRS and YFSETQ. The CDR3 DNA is TGCGCCAGCAGAAGGGGGACGTCAGGAACGAACACTGAAGCTTTCTTT. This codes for CASRRGTSGTNTEAFF. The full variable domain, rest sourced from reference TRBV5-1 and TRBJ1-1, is KAGVTQTPRYLIKTRGQQVTLSCSPISGHRSVSWYQQTPGQGLQFLFEYFSETQRNKGNFPGRFSGRQFSNSRSEMNVSTLELGDSALYLCASRRGTSGTNTEAFFGQGTRLTVV.

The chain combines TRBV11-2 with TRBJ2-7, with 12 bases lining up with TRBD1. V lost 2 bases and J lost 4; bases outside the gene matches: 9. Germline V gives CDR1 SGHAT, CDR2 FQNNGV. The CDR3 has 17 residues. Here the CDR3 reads CASSLIPGQGALYEQYF. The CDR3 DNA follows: TGTGCCAGCAGCTTAATACCGGGACAGGGGGCGCTTTACGAGCAGTACTTC.

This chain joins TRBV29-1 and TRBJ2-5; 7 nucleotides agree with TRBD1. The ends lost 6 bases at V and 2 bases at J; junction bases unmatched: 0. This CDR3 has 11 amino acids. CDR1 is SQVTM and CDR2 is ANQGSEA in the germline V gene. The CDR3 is CSVGQQETQYF. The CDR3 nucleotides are TGCAGCGTGGGACAGCAAGAGACCCAGTACTTC.

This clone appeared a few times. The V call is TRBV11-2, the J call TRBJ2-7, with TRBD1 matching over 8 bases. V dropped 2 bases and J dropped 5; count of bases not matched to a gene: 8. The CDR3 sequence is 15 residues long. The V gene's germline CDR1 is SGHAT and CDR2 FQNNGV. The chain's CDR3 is CASSLTYPTGDEQYF. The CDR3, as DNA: TGTGCCAGCAGCTTAACCTACCCGACAGGGGACGAGCAGTACTTC.

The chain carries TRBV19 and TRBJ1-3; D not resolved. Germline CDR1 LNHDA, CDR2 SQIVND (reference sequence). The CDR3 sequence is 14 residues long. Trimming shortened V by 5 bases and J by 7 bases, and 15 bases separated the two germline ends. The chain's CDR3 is CASSRALERNTIYF. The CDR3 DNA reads TGTGCCAGTAGTCGCGCCCTCGAGCGGAACACCATATATTTT.

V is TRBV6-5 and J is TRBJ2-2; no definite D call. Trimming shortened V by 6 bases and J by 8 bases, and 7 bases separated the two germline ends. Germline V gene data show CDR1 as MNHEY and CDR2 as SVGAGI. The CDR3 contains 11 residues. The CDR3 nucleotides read TGTGCCAGCAGCCCCCGTGGGGAGCTGTTTTTT. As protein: CASSPRGELFF.

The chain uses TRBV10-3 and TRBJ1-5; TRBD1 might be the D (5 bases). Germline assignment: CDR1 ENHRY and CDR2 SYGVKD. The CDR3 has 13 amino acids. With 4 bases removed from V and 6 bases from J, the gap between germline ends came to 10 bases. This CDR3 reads CAISGQGGQPQHF. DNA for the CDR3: TGTGCCATCAGTGGCCAGGGCGGTCAGCCCCAGCATTTT.

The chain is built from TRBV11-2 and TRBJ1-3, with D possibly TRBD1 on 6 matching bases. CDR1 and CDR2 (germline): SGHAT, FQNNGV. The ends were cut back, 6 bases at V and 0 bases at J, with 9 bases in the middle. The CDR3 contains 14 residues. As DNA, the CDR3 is TGTGCCAGCAGGCACAGGGACTCTGGAAACACCATATATTTT. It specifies CASRHRDSGNTIYF.

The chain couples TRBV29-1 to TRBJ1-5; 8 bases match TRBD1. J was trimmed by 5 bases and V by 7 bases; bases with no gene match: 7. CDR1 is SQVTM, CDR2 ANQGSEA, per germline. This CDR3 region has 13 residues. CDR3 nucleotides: TGCAGCGCCCGGACAGGGAACGATCAGCCCCAGCATTTT. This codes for CSARTGNDQPQHF. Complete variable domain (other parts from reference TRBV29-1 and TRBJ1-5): SAVISQKPSRDICQRGTSLTIQCQVDSQVTMMFWYRQQPGQSLTLIATANQGSEATYESGFVIDKFPISRPNLTFSTLTVSNMSPEDSSIYLCSARTGNDQPQHFGDGTRLSIL.

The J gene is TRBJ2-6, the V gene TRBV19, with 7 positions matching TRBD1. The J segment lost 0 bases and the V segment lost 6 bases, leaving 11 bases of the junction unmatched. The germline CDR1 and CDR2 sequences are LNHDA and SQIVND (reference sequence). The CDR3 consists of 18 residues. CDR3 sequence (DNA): TGTGCCAGTAGAGGCTCCGGACAGGTCATCTCTGGGGCCAACGTCCTGACTTTC. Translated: CASRGSGQVISGANVLTF.

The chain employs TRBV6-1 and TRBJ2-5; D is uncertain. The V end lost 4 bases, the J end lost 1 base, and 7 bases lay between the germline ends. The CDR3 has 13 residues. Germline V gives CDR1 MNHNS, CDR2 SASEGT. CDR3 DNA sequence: TGTGCCAGCAGTGGACTGTTCCAAGAGACCCAGTACTTC. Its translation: CASSGLFQETQYF.

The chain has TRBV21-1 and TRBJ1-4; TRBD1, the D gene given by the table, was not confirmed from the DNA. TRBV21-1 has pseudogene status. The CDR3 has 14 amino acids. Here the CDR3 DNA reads TGTGCCAGCAGGACCGGCAGGGAAAGTGAAAAACTGTTTTTT. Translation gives CASRTGRESEKLFF.

CDR3 DNA: TGTGCCAGCAGCCAACAGTCCTCTAATGAAAAACTGTTTTTT. Encoded protein: CASSQQSSNEKLFF. The gene calls are TRBV6-1 and TRBJ1-4, with D unclear. CDR3 length equals 14 residues. Germline V gene lookup returns CDR1 MNHNS and CDR2 SASEGT. Trimming cost V 6 bases and J 3 bases, with 11 bases left between them.